One T cell receptor (beta chain) is described in this entry. Its target is unknown. V lost 11 bases to trimming and J lost 2 bases, with 13 bases between them. CDR1 and CDR2 (germline): SNHLY, FYNNEI. The CDR3 consists of 12 residues. Terminally differentiated effector memory CD45RA+ cells were excluded from the naive CD8 cells, which were CD45RO-negative and positively selected for CCR7. The sample comes from a study of shared clonotypes between healthy human individuals. Study-level points and caveats: Only blood was sampled, and tissue TCR repertoires likely differ from blood ones.

Assay used: immunoSEQ multiplex PCR; TCRdb lists only in-frame clones, some missing. The table includes roughly 2 million clones, about 94% detected once. Sequencing input: naive CD8+ T cells sorted from blood. The V and J genes are TRBV2 and TRBJ2-7; D remains unclear. This TCR was recovered from a man aged 18 to 29 in good health. The CDR3 sequence is CAVLHATYEQYF. Written as DNA, the CDR3 is TGTGCCGTCCTACACGCTACCTACGAGCAGTACTTC.